Presented here are 28 T cell receptor beta chains from one specimen sequenced in a study of T cell responses to AZD1222 COVID-19 vaccine. The method was immunoSEQ multiplex PCR; TCRdb's version includes in-frame clones alone and lacks a portion of them. The table records 140,000 or so clones, roughly nine tenths of them present only once. Specimen: peripheral blood, collected on day 0 of AZD1222 vaccination. Receptors were obtained from an adult in good health.

The genes are TRBV9 and TRBJ2-7; 9 nucleotides match TRBD1. V lost 3 bases to trimming and J lost 3 bases; unmatched junction nucleotides: 16. The V gene's germline CDR1 is SGDLS and CDR2 YYNGEE. CDR3 length: 18 amino acids. CDR3 nucleotide sequence: TGTGCCAGCAGCGCAAACCGGGACAGGGCCGATCGCGGCTACGAGCAGTACTTC. This codes for CASSANRDRADRGYEQYF.

This clone was recorded a few times. V is TRBV4-1 and J is TRBJ2-5; D might be TRBD1 or TRBD2, each matching 5 bases. V lost 4 bases and J 5 bases, leaving 14 bases between the germline ends. Looked up from germline, CDR1 is MGHRA and CDR2 is YSYEKL. The CDR3 totals 14 residues. Written as DNA, the CDR3 is TGCGCCAGCAGCCTCGGGACCGTAGGCGAGACCCAGTACTTC. Residues: CASSLGTVGETQYF.

This sequence joins TRBV6-6 and TRBJ2-6; D might be TRBD2 (5 bases). The CDR3 loop spans 14 amino acids. V was pared by 5 bases and J by 0 bases, with 5 bases between. Germline V gives CDR1 MNHNY, CDR2 SVGAGI (reference sequence). CDR3 sequence (DNA): TGTGCCAGCAGTCGGGGCTCTGGGGCCAACGTCCTGACTTTC. Encoded protein: CASSRGSGANVLTF.

V usage is TRBV5-1 and J usage is TRBJ1-2; D call uncertain. CDR1 SGHRS and CDR2 YFSETQ come from the germline V gene. The ends were cut back, 0 bases at V and 5 bases at J, with 17 bases in the middle. The length of the CDR3 is 16 residues. The CDR3 region has the DNA TGCGCCAGCAGCTTGGAGAGTTTGCGGGGATTGTATGGCTACACCTTC. It is translated as CASSLESLRGLYGYTF. Using reference TRBV5-1 and TRBJ1-2 for the parts outside the CDR3, the full variable domain is KAGVTQTPRYLIKTRGQQVTLSCSPISGHRSVSWYQQTPGQGLQFLFEYFSETQRNKGNFPGRFSGRQFSNSRSEMNVSTLELGDSALYLCASSLESLRGLYGYTFGSGTRLTVV.

The V call is TRBV7-8, the J call TRBJ2-1; 8 nucleotides align to TRBD1. V was pared by 1 base and J by 7 bases, with 12 bases of the junction left unmatched. Germline V gene lookup returns CDR1 SGHVS and CDR2 FQNEAQ. CDR3 size: 17 residues. CDR3 region: CASSLGQGQITLNEQFF. The DNA for the CDR3 is TGTGCCAGCAGCTTAGGACAGGGGCAGATTACTTTGAATGAGCAGTTCTTC. The entire variable domain, with the rest obtained from reference TRBV7-8 and TRBJ2-1, is as follows: GAGVSQSPRYKVAKRGQDVALRCDPISGHVSLFWYQQALGQGPEFLTYFQNEAQLDKSGLPSDRFFAERPEGSVSTLKIQRTQQEDSAVYLCASSLGQGQITLNEQFFGPGTRLTVL.

The chain joins TRBV10-1 to TRBJ1-3; possibly TRBD1 for D (5 bases). Trimming pared 9 bases from V and 2 bases from J, leaving 14 bases between. CDR3 size: 14 residues. CDR1 WNHNN and CDR2 SYGVQD come from the germline V gene (reference sequence). CDR3 residues: CARTRRVAGNTIYF. DNA for the CDR3: TGCGCCAGAACGCGCAGGGTAGCTGGAAACACCATATATTTT.

J is TRBJ1-2 and V is TRBV6-2 or TRBV6-3; the match to TRBD1 covers 7 bases. The length of the CDR3 is 13 residues. Germline V gene data show CDR1 as MNHEY and CDR2 as SVGEGT. V was pared by 6 bases and J by 3 bases, with 4 bases of the junction left unmatched. CDR3 DNA sequence: TGTGCCAGCAGCCTTGACAGGGACTATGGCTACACCTTC. Encoded protein: CASSLDRDYGYTF.

V is TRBV4-3 and J is TRBJ1-2, with a tentative D call TRBD1 (5 bases). The CDR3 covers 15 residues. Germline CDR1 is LGHNA and CDR2 is YSLEER. V was trimmed by 1 base and J by 9 bases, leaving 18 bases between them. The CDR3 protein is CASSQGGALRNSYTF. CDR3 sequence (DNA): TGCGCCAGCAGCCAAGGTGGGGCCCTACGAAATAGCTACACCTTC.

CDR3 nucleotide sequence: TGTGCCAGCAGCCCCTTTTGGGACGGTTCCTACGAGCAGTACTTC. It encodes CASSPFWDGSYEQYF. The J gene is TRBJ2-7, the V gene TRBV5-6; possibly TRBD1 or TRBD2 for D (5 bases each). V shed 4 bases and J shed 1 base, with 15 bases lying between them. The germline gives CDR1 SGHDT, CDR2 YYEEEE. The CDR3 sequence is 15 residues long.

The chain has TRBV5-4 and TRBJ1-2; D might be TRBD1 (5 bases). Germline values: CDR1 SGHNT, CDR2 YYREEE (reference sequence). The CDR3 extends over 15 amino acids. The germline V and J ends were trimmed by 0 bases and 7 bases, with 16 bases remaining between them. CDR3 nucleotides: TGTGCCAGCAGCTTGGCCAGCAGGGATCGATCTGGCTACACCTTC. It translates to CASSLASRDRSGYTF. The full variable domain, with the rest looked up from reference TRBV5-4 and TRBJ1-2, is ETGVTQSPTHLIKTRGQQVTLRCSSQSGHNTVSWYQQALGQGPQFIFQYYREEENGRGNFPPRFSGLQFPNYSSELNVNALELDDSALYLCASSLASRDRSGYTFGSGTRLTVV.

This sequence joins TRBV7-6 and TRBJ2-5; the D gene is possibly TRBD2 (6 bases). CDR1 SGHVS and CDR2 FNYEAQ come from the germline V gene. Trimming shortened V by 2 bases and J by 4 bases, and 11 bases separated the two germline ends. The CDR3 loop spans 14 amino acids. This CDR3 is CASSLYGGVETQYF. The DNA of the CDR3 is TGTGCCAGCAGCTTATATGGAGGGGTAGAGACCCAGTACTTC.

In this sample, this clone turned up once. The gene calls are TRBV7-2 and TRBJ2-3; D is tentatively TRBD1 or TRBD2 (7 bases each). Germline CDR1 reads SGHTA; CDR2 reads FQGNSA. The CDR3 contains 15 residues. The V gene lost 3 bases and the J gene lost 2 bases, with 12 bases spanning the gap. CDR3 DNA: TGTGCCAGCAGCTTCAGGGGGGGTTACACAGATACGCAGTATTTT. Encoded protein: CASSFRGGYTDTQYF.

The chain links TRBV19 to TRBJ2-7; 14 bases match TRBD2. Germline CDR1 and CDR2: LNHDA and SQIVND (reference sequence). This CDR3 is 19 amino acids long. The trim removed 10 bases at V and 3 bases at J, leaving 20 bases unmatched. The CDR3 nucleotides are TGTGCCACCTCCAAACAGGGCCCGGGACTAGCGGGGGCCGGCTACGAGCAGTACTTC. Amino acid sequence: CATSKQGPGLAGAGYEQYF. Full variable domain (missing parts from reference TRBV19 and TRBJ2-7): DGGITQSPKYLFRKEGQNVTLSCEQNLNHDAMYWYRQDPGQGLRLIYYSQIVNDFQKGDIAEGYSVSREKKESFPLTVTSAQKNPTAFYLCATSKQGPGLAGAGYEQYFGPGTRLTVT.

V gene TRBV6-4 combines with J gene TRBJ2-3; D uncertain. Deletions cut 8 bases from V and 4 bases from J, with 13 bases between. The germline V gene encodes CDR1 MRHNA and CDR2 SNTAGT. The CDR3 loop spans 13 amino acids. The CDR3 region is CASSVGIADTQYF. The CDR3 DNA is TGTGCCAGCTCGGTGGGGATAGCAGATACGCAGTATTTT.

The chain joins TRBV25-1 to TRBJ1-2, with no clear D. Trimming left V 1 base short and J 8 bases short, with 11 bases between. Per germline, CDR1 MGHDK and CDR2 SYGVNS. The CDR3 spans 13 residues. CDR3 sequence (DNA): TGTGCCAGCAGTGAATTAGAGATTCGGGGCTACACCTTC. Its translation is CASSELEIRGYTF.

V gene TRBV4-2 combines with J gene TRBJ2-2; 7 nucleotides agree with TRBD1. Losses at the gene ends were 0 bases for V and 4 bases for J; bases not matched to a gene: 8. CDR1 is LGHNA and CDR2 is YNFKEQ in the germline V gene. The CDR3 sequence is 17 residues long. This CDR3 reads CASSQDLQGHGTGELFF. CDR3 coding DNA: TGTGCCAGCAGCCAAGATCTACAGGGGCATGGCACCGGGGAGCTGTTTTTT.

V is TRBV30 and J is TRBJ1-2; D ambiguous. CDR1 and CDR2 from the germline V gene are GTSNPN and SVGIG (reference sequence). The CDR3 length is 13 residues. V lost 3 bases to trimming and J lost 4 bases, with 12 bases between them. The CDR3 is CAWSAQGSYGYTF. In nucleotides, the CDR3 is TGTGCCTGGAGCGCTCAAGGTAGCTATGGCTACACCTTC.

This rearrangement joins TRBV6-5 to TRBJ2-7, with 9 bases aligning to TRBD1. This CDR3 comprises 15 residues. Germline V gives CDR1 MNHEY, CDR2 SVGAGI. With V trimmed by 8 bases and J by 5 bases, 13 bases remained unmatched. CDR3 region: CASRIAGTGINEQYF. CDR3 bases: TGTGCCAGCCGCATAGCTGGGACAGGGATCAACGAGCAGTACTTC.

J is TRBJ1-4 and V is TRBV4-2, with D possibly matching TRBD1 (5 bases). CDR1 is LGHNA, CDR2 YNFKEQ, per germline. Trimming left V 4 bases short and J 0 bases short, with 9 bases between. The CDR3 totals 15 residues. The CDR3 is CASSPDTTTNEKLFF. The CDR3 nucleotides read TGTGCCAGCAGCCCGGACACCACAACTAATGAAAAACTGTTTTTT.

This clone was seen a handful of times. The V and J genes are TRBV19 and TRBJ2-5; D gene ambiguous. The CDR3 loop spans 17 amino acids. CDR1 is LNHDA, CDR2 SQIVND, per germline (reference sequence). Trimming left V 2 bases short and J 4 bases short, with 20 bases between. The CDR3 loop reads CASSISHHTAKRETQYF. The CDR3 DNA follows: TGTGCCAGTAGTATATCCCACCACACCGCAAAGCGAGAGACCCAGTACTTC.

The chain is built from TRBV19 and TRBJ1-5; perhaps TRBD1 as D (6 bases). V was shortened by 3 bases and J by 3 bases, with 15 bases between the two germline ends. CDR1 is LNHDA, CDR2 SQIVND, per germline (reference sequence). The CDR3 is made up of 16 amino acids. The CDR3 sequence: CASSMLGQGINQPQHF. The DNA for the CDR3 is TGTGCCAGTAGTATGCTGGGACAAGGAATCAATCAGCCCCAGCATTTT.

This rearrangement joins TRBV6-4 to TRBJ1-6, with 7 bases lining up with TRBD1. CDR1 MRHNA and CDR2 SNTAGT come from the germline V gene. With V trimmed by 3 bases and J by 8 bases, 1 base remained unmatched. The CDR3 totals 13 residues. CDR3 sequence (DNA): TGTGCCAGCAGTGAAGGGACAGATTCACCCCTCCACTTT. Residues: CASSEGTDSPLHF.

The rearrangement joins TRBV6-5 to TRBJ2-7; D is possibly TRBD1 (5 bases). Germline V gives CDR1 MNHEY, CDR2 SVGAGI. The CDR3 has 13 amino acids. The V and J ends lost 6 bases and 2 bases respectively, with 11 bases between them. Here the CDR3 DNA reads TGTGCCAGCAGGCCTCCAGGGACCTACGAGCAGTACTTC. Its translation: CASRPPGTYEQYF.

This chain joins TRBV27 and TRBJ1-5; TRBD1 agrees at 7 bases. The CDR3 is 15 amino acids. Germline V gene sequence: CDR1 MNHEY, CDR2 SMNVEV (reference sequence). J was trimmed by 2 bases and V by 5 bases; bases with no gene match: 6. For the CDR3, the DNA is TGTGCCAGCAGTCCTCTCGACAGGGGCAATCAGCCCCAGCATTTT. It specifies CASSPLDRGNQPQHF.

This clone appeared once. J is TRBJ2-1 and V is TRBV6-2 or TRBV6-3; D not certain. CDR1 is MNHEY, CDR2 SVGEGT, per germline. CDR3 length equals 14 residues. Trimming removed 0 bases at V and 6 bases at J, with 9 bases between. CDR3 sequence reads: CASSYSVSPNEQFF. The CDR3 DNA is TGTGCCAGCAGTTACTCGGTCAGTCCCAATGAGCAGTTCTTC.

The rearrangement uses TRBV7-9 and TRBJ1-1; D call uncertain. The CDR3 totals 14 residues. Trimming left V 1 base short and J 3 bases short, with 9 bases between. Germline V gives CDR1 SEHNR, CDR2 FQNEAQ (reference sequence). For the CDR3, the DNA is TGTGCCAGCAGCTTAGTAGGGAGGGACACTGAAGCTTTCTTT. As protein: CASSLVGRDTEAFF.

The rearrangement joins TRBV4-2 to TRBJ1-6, with no clear D. CDR1 and CDR2 (germline): LGHNA, YNFKEQ. Trimming stripped 7 bases from V and 6 bases from J, with 13 bases between. This CDR3 has 14 amino acids. The CDR3 DNA follows: TGTGCCAGCACTCTCAATCTGTCTAATTCACCCCTCCACTTT. This translates into CASTLNLSNSPLHF.

This chain links TRBV4-2 with TRBJ2-1; the D is unclear. Germline CDR1 and CDR2: LGHNA and YNFKEQ. The germline V and J ends were trimmed by 2 bases and 5 bases, with 7 bases remaining between them. The CDR3 runs to 13 residues. The CDR3 is CASSQLLDNEQFF. The DNA for the CDR3 is TGTGCCAGCAGCCAACTCCTAGACAATGAGCAGTTCTTC.